This TCR beta chain was sequenced during a study of blood T cell repertoires in COVID-19. On the study more broadly: Samples taken during acute and convalescent COVID-19 were collected in the United States, Italy and Spain. Sources were T cells, B-cell-depleted T cells, or PBMCs; the material itself was cDNA or gDNA.

The CDR3 sequence is 12 residues long. Germline CDR1 ENHRY, CDR2 SYGVKD. The V end was cut by 0 bases, the J end by 10 bases, with 10 bases between. Some clones are missing from TCRdb's copy, which holds only in-frame ones; the method was immunoSEQ multiplex PCR. The sample records 200,000 to 300,000 clones, 85% being singletons. Only a few counts were recorded for this clone. The sequenced sample consisted of peripheral blood. The rearrangement links TRBV10-3 to TRBJ2-7, with a weak D call TRBD2 (5 bases). The origin of this receptor is a woman in her sixties with active or convalescent COVID-19. DNA of the CDR3: TGTGCCATCAGTGAGTCGGCCACTAGTCAGTACTTC. Amino acids: CAISESATSQYF.